This TCR beta chain was captured in a study of cytomegalovirus exposure and HLA in healthy donors. Notes on the study in general: Most CMV-associated TCR beta chains were later found to appear HLA-restricted.

This CDR3 spans 16 amino acids. V gave up 3 bases and J gave up 4 bases; unmatched junction bases: 9. In germline, CDR1 is MNHEY, CDR2 SVGAGI. In the PCR, 60 Vbeta and 13 Jbeta primers were used. In the study's own analysis: The authors later counted approximately 80 million unique TCR beta chains, some 9.9 million of them shared. Generated by immunoSEQ multiplex PCR, the TCRdb table keeps only in-frame clones and is missing some. V and J calls plus clone size are reproduced from that table; the DNA served to infer D and trimming. The sample lists 150,000 to 180,000 clones, approximately 69% occurring once. Points on this clone: Its antigen is still unknown.

Sequencing was performed on PBMCs. V usage is TRBV6-5 and J usage is TRBJ2-5, with 9 bases aligning to TRBD2. The receptor's source is a man aged 25 to 40 in good health and CMV-seronegative. CDR3 coding DNA: TGTGCCAGCAGTTATCTCCCGAGTAGCGGGGGAGAGACCCAGTACTTC. This encodes CASSYLPSSGGETQYF.